This T cell receptor (beta chain) was captured in a study of Tregs in tolerant kidney transplant recipients. Assay: immunoSEQ multiplex PCR; the TCRdb copy retains only in-frame clones and omits some. This table has 75,000 to 95,000 clones, roughly nine tenths appearing once. Study-level findings and limits: No direct test of biological reproducibility was done here. The small number of patients limits these findings pending further validation.

Germline CDR1 and CDR2: MNHEY and SMNVEV (reference sequence). The CDR3 contains 13 residues. With 4 bases removed from V and 3 bases from J, the gap between germline ends came to 9 bases. About this clone: The antigen is not known.

CD4+CD25+CD127- Tregs, CD4+CD25- non-Tregs, CD4 and CD8 cells were sorted. This clonotype originated in a human donor in good health. Sequencing used CD8+ T cells from blood. The genes are TRBV27 and TRBJ1-1; D not certain. The CDR3 DNA reads as TGTGCCAGCAGTTCCATATCAGACACTGAAGCTTTCTTT. It codes for CASSSISDTEAFF.